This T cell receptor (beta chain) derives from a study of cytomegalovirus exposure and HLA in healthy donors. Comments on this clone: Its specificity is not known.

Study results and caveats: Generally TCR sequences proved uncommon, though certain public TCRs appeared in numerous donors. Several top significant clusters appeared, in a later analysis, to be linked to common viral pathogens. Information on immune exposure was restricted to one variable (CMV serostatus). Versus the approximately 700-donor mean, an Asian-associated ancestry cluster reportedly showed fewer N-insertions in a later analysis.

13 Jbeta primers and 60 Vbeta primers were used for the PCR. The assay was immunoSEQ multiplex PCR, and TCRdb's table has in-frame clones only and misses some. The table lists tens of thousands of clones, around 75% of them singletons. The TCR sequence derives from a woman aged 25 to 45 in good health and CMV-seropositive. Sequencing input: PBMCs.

The CDR3 DNA reads as TGCGCCAGCAGCGTGCAGGGGGCTGGCACTGAAGCTTTCTTT. Encoded protein: CASSVQGAGTEAFF. The chain joins TRBV5-1 to TRBJ1-1; TRBD1 aligns across 8 bases. Germline V gene data show CDR1 as SGHRS and CDR2 as YFSETQ. This CDR3 is 14 amino acids long. J lost 4 bases, V lost 4 bases, and 6 bases had no gene match.